The following is a T cell receptor (beta chain) sequence with its context. This sample was included in a study of blood T cell repertoires in COVID-19. How the authors handled the data: Estimated nucleated cell counts came from reference gene primer amplification. Method: immunoSEQ multiplex PCR; TCRdb's copy keeps in-frame clones and lacks some. From that table come the V and J calls and clone size; the DNA was used to work out D and trimming. The sample lists 80,000 or so clones; 86% were seen once. Germline lookup yields CDR1 SGHDT and CDR2 YYEEEE. Deletions cut 8 bases from V and 2 bases from J, with 8 bases between. The CDR3 has 12 amino acids.

The TCR comes from a human donor in a cohort sampled during active COVID-19. The sequencing sample was made of peripheral blood. The V gene is TRBV5-6, the J gene TRBJ1-5, with a tentative D call TRBD1 (6 bases). In DNA, the CDR3 is TGTGCCAGTCACAGGGGCAATCAGCCCCAGCATTTT. Its translation is CASHRGNQPQHF.